One sample yielded the 8 T cell receptor beta chains listed below, sequenced in a study of CD8 T cells in ankylosing spondylitis (dated by TCRdb to about 2017). Library prep was done by 5' RACE. The listed sequencing device is Illumina HiSeq 2500. The raw public reads went through TCRdb reprocessing: fastp at Q25, MiXCR clone calling, in-frame beta chains kept. Entries are consolidated by CDR3 protein sequence, retaining the most common genes and DNA. Recorded for this sample are about 360,000 distinct CDR3 sequences; 20% of them occurred a single time. The ten largest make up around 13% of the sample. The sample was blood, either unsorted or a sorted T cell fraction (not recorded which). The receptors were sampled from a male donor with ankylosing spondylitis or in good health (not recorded which).

V and J are TRBV27 and TRBJ2-1; tentative D call: TRBD2 (7 bases). V was pared by 4 bases and J by 2 bases, with 24 bases between. This CDR3 has 19 residues. Per germline, CDR1 MNHEY and CDR2 SMNVEV (reference sequence). The chain's CDR3 is CASSYSSIGAGATYNEQFF. In DNA form, the CDR3 reads TGTGCCAGCAGTTACTCTAGCATAGGGGCGGGGGCGACCTACAATGAGCAGTTCTTC.

This clonotype was recorded a few times. The genes are TRBV29-1 and TRBJ1-2; no clear D. Per the germline V gene, CDR1 is SQVTM and CDR2 is ANQGSEA. CDR3 length: 14 amino acids. Trimming took off 2 bases at V and 3 bases at J, with 13 bases between the two ends. DNA for the CDR3: TGCAGCGTTGAAAAGTCCAAGGGTGACTATGGCTACACCTTC. As protein: CSVEKSKGDYGYTF.

The CDR3 loop reads CASSLEVWGPRGIQYF. The CDR3 region has the DNA TGTGCCAGCAGCTTAGAGGTGTGGGGGCCCCGCGGCATTCAGTACTTC. V gene TRBV11-2 combines with J gene TRBJ2-4; maybe TRBD1 (6 bases). This CDR3 is 16 amino acids long. Per germline, CDR1 SGHAT and CDR2 FQNNGV. V was clipped by 0 bases and J by 9 bases, with 18 bases between them. The full variable domain, with the rest looked up from reference TRBV11-2 and TRBJ2-4, is EAGVAQSPRYKIIEKRQSVAFWCNPISGHATLYWYQQILGQGPKLLIQFQNNGVVDDSQLPKDRFSAERLKGVDSTLKIQPAKLEDSAVYLCASSLEVWGPRGIQYFGAGTRLSVL.

V gene TRBV28 combines with J gene TRBJ2-1, with D possibly being TRBD2 (6 bases). The CDR3 spans 12 residues. Trimming took 0 bases from V and 9 from J, leaving 6 bases between them. Looked up from germline, CDR1 is MDHEN and CDR2 is SYDVKM. Here the CDR3 DNA reads TGTGCCAGCAGTTTATGGGGGGGTGAGCAGTTCTTC. Translating it yields CASSLWGGEQFF.

V and J are TRBV3-1 and TRBJ2-1, with TRBD1 matching over 9 bases. Germline CDR1 LGHDT, CDR2 YNNKEL (reference sequence). The CDR3 length is 16 residues. V lost 1 base and J lost 2; bases outside the gene matches: 3. CDR3 DNA: TGTGCCAGCAGCCAAGGGGACAGGGCTCCCTACAATGAGCAGTTCTTC. Its protein is CASSQGDRAPYNEQFF.

This chain uses TRBV12-3 or TRBV12-4 with TRBJ1-5; D call uncertain. V lost 8 bases to trimming and J lost 3 bases, with 14 bases between them. The CDR3 spans 14 residues. DNA of the CDR3: TGTGCCAGCCGAGGTGGGTTTAACAATCAGCCCCAGCATTTT. Translated: CASRGGFNNQPQHF.

V gene TRBV4-1 combines with J gene TRBJ2-1, with 13 bases that match TRBD2. Germline V gene data show CDR1 as MGHRA and CDR2 as YSYEKL. The CDR3 covers 16 residues. J lost 4 bases, V lost 3 bases, and 3 bases had no gene match. CDR3 DNA sequence: TGCGCCAGCAGCCAGGTGACTAGCGGGGGGTACAATGAGCAGTTCTTC. Its translation: CASSQVTSGGYNEQFF.

The chain links TRBV12-3 or TRBV12-4 to TRBJ2-1; 11 bases agree with TRBD1. Losses at the gene ends were 5 bases for V and 7 bases for J; bases not matched to a gene: 10. The CDR3 consists of 16 residues. CDR3 DNA sequence: TGTGCCAGCAGTCCATCTGGACAGGGGGCGTGGAATGAGCAGTTCTTC. As protein: CASSPSGQGAWNEQFF.